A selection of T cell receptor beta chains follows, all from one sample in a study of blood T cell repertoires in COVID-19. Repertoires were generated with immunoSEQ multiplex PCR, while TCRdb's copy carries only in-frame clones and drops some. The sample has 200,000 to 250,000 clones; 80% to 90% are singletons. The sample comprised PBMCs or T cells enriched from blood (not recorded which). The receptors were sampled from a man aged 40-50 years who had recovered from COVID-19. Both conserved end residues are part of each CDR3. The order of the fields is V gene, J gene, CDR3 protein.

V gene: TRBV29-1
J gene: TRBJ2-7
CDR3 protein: CSVEDRGTQSSYEQYF

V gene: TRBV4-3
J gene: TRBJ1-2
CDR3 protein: CASSQDVTQGNYGYTF

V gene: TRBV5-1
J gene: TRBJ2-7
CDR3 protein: CASSIGGNYEQYF

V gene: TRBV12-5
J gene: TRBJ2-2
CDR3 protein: CASGLGQPNTGELFF

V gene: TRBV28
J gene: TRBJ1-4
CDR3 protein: CASSIRDSWNEKLFF

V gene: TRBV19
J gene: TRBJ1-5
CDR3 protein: CASSIGRDGQPQHF

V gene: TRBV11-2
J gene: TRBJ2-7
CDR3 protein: CASSLPGGSGTSYEQYF

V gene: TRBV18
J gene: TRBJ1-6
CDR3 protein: CASSPQGLNNSPLHF

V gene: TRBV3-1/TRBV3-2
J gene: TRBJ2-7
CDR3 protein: CASSQAPGQTYEQYF

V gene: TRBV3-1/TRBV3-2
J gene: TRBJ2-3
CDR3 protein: CASSQGSGSGPDTQYF

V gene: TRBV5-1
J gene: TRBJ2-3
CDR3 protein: CASSKTSGRDTQYF

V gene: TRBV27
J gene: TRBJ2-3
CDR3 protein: CASSALGRGNWDTQYF

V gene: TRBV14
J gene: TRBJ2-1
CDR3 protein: CASSQLPGTSGTYNEQFF